This entry describes one T cell receptor beta chain. Its antigen is undetermined. Clones were sequenced by immunoSEQ multiplex PCR, and TCRdb holds only the in-frame ones, with some missing. Of roughly 83,000 clones in the sample, 86% were seen once. The data were taken from a study of T cell responses to AZD1222 COVID-19 vaccine. General study findings and limits: Vaccine-associated CD4 TCRs ranged over spike, dominating at 160-218 and 743-854.

CDR3 size: 12 residues. The V end was cut by 4 bases, the J end by 8 bases, with 9 bases between. In germline, CDR1 is SGHRS, CDR2 YFSETQ. Sequencing was performed on peripheral blood, taken on day 0 of AZD1222 vaccination. The chain combines TRBV5-1 with TRBJ2-2, with D tentatively TRBD1 (6 bases). The source is an adult in good health. Written as DNA, the CDR3 is TGCGCCAGCAGCGTGGGGGCAGGGGAGCTGTTTTTT. This codes for CASSVGAGELFF.